The T cell receptor beta chain described here comes from a study of shared clonotypes between healthy human individuals. There are 12 residues in the CDR3. Sequenced by immunoSEQ multiplex PCR; TCRdb stores in-frame clones only, minus some. The sample has a few million clones, roughly 93% seen once; the top ten hold about 0.39%. This chain joins TRBV21-1 and TRBJ2-7; the table gives TRBD2 as D, unverified against the DNA. TRBV21-1 represents a pseudogene. The specimen was naive CD4+ T cells from PBMCs. The subset denotes: CD45RA+ positively selected. The sequence came from a man aged 18 to 29 in good health. Some clones in this sample may be carry-over from other donors' samples. CDR3: CASSKGLYEQYF. The CDR3 bases are TGTGCCAGCAGCAAAGGACTCTACGAGCAGTACTTC.